The T cell receptor beta chain described here comes from a study of CD8 T cells in ankylosing spondylitis. Germline V gene sequence: CDR1 SGDLS, CDR2 YYNGEE. V was shortened by 5 bases and J by 5 bases, with 11 bases between the two germline ends. CDR3 length: 13 amino acids. This clonotype is judged medium-sized (0.01 to 0.1%). TCRdb fed the 5' RACE reads into MiXCR, producing one record per CDR3 protein. The sample consists of approximately 42,000 distinct CDR3 sequences, under 5% of them appearing once. The receptor was derived from a female donor with ankylosing spondylitis or in good health (not recorded which). Sequencing was carried out using blood, either unsorted or a sorted T cell fraction (not recorded which). This chain uses TRBV9 with TRBJ2-1, with D maybe TRBD2 (7 bases). Here the CDR3 reads CASRGGGHNEQFF. The CDR3 DNA reads as TGTGCCAGCAGAGGGGGGGGGCACAATGAGCAGTTCTTC.